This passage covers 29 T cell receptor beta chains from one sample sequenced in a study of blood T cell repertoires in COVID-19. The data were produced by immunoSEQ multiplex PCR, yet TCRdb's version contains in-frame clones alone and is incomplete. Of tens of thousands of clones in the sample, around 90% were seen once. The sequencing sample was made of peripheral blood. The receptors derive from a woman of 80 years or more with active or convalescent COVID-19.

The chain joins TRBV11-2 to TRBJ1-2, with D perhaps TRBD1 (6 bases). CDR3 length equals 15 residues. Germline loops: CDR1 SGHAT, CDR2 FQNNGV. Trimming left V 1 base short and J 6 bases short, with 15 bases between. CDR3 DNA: TGTGCCAGCAGCTTAGGTGGCAGGGGTTGGGATGGCTACACCTTC. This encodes CASSLGGRGWDGYTF. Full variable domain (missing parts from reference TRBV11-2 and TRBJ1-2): EAGVAQSPRYKIIEKRQSVAFWCNPISGHATLYWYQQILGQGPKLLIQFQNNGVVDDSQLPKDRFSAERLKGVDSTLKIQPAKLEDSAVYLCASSLGGRGWDGYTFGSGTRLTVV.

CDR3 DNA: TGCAGCGGTACCGGGACAGGGAACTATGGCTACACCTTC. Protein: CSGTGTGNYGYTF. The V call is TRBV29-1, the J call TRBJ1-2; the match to TRBD1 covers 9 bases. The CDR3 consists of 13 residues. The germline V gene encodes CDR1 SQVTM and CDR2 ANQGSEA. The V gene end was trimmed by 7 bases and the J gene end by 2 bases; junction bases not matched to a gene: 5. Full variable domain (outside the CDR3, taken from reference TRBV29-1 and TRBJ1-2): SAVISQKPSRDICQRGTSLTIQCQVDSQVTMMFWYRQQPGQSLTLIATANQGSEATYESGFVIDKFPISRPNLTFSTLTVSNMSPEDSSIYLCSGTGTGNYGYTFGSGTRLTVV.

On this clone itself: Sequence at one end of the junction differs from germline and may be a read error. CDR3 bases: TGTGCTAGCAGCAACCCTAGCGCGAACACCGGGGAGCTGTTTTTT. Translation gives CASSNPSANTGELFF. This sequence joins TRBV7-7 and TRBJ2-2, with D maybe TRBD2 (6 bases). There are 15 residues in the CDR3. From germline, CDR1 is SSHAT and CDR2 FNYEAQ (reference sequence).

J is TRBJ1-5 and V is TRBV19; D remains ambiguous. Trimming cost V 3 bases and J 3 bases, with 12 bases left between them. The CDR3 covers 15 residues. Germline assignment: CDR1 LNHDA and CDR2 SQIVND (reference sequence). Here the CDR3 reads CASSIMAANNQPQHF. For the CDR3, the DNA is TGTGCCAGTAGTATTATGGCGGCTAACAATCAGCCCCAGCATTTT. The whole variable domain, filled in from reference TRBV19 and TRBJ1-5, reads DGGITQSPKYLFRKEGQNVTLSCEQNLNHDAMYWYRQDPGQGLRLIYYSQIVNDFQKGDIAEGYSVSREKKESFPLTVTSAQKNPTAFYLCASSIMAANNQPQHFGDGTRLSIL.

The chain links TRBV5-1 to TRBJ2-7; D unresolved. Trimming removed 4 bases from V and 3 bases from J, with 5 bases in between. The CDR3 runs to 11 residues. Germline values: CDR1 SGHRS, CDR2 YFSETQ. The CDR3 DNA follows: TGCGCCAGCAGCCAAAACTACGAGCAGTACTTC. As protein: CASSQNYEQYF.

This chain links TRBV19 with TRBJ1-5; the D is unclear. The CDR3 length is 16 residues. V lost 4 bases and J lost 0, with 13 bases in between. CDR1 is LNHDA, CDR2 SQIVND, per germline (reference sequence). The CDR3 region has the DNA TGTGCCAGTAGTACCGTCGGGGTTAATAGCAATCAGCCCCAGCATTTT. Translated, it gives CASSTVGVNSNQPQHF.

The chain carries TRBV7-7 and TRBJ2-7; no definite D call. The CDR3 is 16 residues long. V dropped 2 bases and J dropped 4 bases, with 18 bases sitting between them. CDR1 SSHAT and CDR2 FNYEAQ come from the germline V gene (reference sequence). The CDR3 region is CASSLFTTSAKYEQYF. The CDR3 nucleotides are TGTGCCAGCAGCTTATTCACCACCAGCGCGAAATACGAGCAGTACTTC.

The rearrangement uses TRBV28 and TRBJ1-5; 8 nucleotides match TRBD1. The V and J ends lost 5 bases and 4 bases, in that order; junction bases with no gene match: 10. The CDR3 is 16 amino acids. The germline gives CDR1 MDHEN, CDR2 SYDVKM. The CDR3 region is CASSAISGQENQPQHF. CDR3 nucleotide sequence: TGTGCCAGCAGTGCCATATCGGGACAGGAGAATCAGCCCCAGCATTTT.

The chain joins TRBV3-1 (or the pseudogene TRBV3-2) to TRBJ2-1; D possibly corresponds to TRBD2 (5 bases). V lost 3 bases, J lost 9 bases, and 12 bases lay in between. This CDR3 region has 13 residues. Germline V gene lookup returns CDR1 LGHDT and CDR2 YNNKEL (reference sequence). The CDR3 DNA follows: TGTGCCAGCAGCCATTTTCCCGAGGGTGAGCAGTTCTTC. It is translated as CASSHFPEGEQFF.

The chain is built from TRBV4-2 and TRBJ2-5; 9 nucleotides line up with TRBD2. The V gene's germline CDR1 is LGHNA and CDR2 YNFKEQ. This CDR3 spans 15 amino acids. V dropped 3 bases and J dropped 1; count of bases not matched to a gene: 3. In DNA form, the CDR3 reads TGTGCCAGCAGCCAGGCGACTAGCGGCCAAGAGACCCAGTACTTC. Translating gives CASSQATSGQETQYF.

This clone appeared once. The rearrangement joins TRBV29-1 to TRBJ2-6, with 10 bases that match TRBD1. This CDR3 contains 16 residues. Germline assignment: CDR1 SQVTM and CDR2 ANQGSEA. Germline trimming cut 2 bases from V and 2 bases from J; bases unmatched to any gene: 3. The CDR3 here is CSVEKTGGTGANVLTF. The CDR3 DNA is TGCAGCGTTGAAAAGACAGGGGGCACTGGGGCCAACGTCCTGACTTTC.

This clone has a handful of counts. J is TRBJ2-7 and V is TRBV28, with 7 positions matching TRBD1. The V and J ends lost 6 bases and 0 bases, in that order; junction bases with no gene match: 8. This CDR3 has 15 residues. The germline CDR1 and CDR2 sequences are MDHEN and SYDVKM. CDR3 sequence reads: CASSTPGTASYEQYF. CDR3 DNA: TGTGCCAGCAGCACACCTGGGACAGCCTCCTACGAGCAGTACTTC.

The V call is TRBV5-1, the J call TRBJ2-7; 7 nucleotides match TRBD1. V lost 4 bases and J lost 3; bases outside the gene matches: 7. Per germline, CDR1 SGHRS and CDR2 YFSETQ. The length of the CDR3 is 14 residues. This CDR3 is CASSHPGQNYEQYF. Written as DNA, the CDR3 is TGCGCCAGCAGCCATCCGGGACAGAACTACGAGCAGTACTTC.

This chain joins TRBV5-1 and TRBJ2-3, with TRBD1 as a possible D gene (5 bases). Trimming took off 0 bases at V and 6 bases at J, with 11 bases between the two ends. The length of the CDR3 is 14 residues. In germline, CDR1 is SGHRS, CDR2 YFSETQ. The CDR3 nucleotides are TGCGCCAGCAGCTTGGACAGGCCGGAGGATACGCAGTATTTT. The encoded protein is CASSLDRPEDTQYF.

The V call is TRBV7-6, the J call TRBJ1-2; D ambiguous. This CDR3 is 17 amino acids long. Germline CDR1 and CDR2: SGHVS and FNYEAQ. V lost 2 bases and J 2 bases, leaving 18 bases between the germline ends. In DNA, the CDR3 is TGTGCCAGCAGCTTAAATCCAGGATCCGAAGTCAACTATGGCTACACCTTC. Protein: CASSLNPGSEVNYGYTF.

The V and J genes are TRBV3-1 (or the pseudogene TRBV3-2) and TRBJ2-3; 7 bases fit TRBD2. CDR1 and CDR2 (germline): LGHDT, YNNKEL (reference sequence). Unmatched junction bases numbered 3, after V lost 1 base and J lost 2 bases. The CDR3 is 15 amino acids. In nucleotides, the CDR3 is TGTGCCAGCAGCCAAGGAGGGAGGGCCACAGATACGCAGTATTTT. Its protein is CASSQGGRATDTQYF.

CDR3 residues: CSASFGGRADTQYF. The DNA of the CDR3 is TGCAGTGCTAGTTTCGGGGGTCGGGCAGATACGCAGTATTTT. The chain recombines TRBV20-1 with TRBJ2-3, with D possibly being TRBD2 (6 bases). Germline V gene sequence: CDR1 DFQATT, CDR2 SNEGSKA (reference sequence). V was shortened by 3 bases and J by 4 bases, with 14 bases between the two germline ends. This CDR3 spans 14 amino acids.

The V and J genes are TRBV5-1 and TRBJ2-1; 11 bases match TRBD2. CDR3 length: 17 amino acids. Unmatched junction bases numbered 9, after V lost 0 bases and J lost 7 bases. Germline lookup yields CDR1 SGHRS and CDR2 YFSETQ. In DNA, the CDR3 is TGCGCCAGCAGCTTGGACTACGTGGGACTAGCGGCGAATGAGCAGTTCTTC. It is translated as CASSLDYVGLAANEQFF.

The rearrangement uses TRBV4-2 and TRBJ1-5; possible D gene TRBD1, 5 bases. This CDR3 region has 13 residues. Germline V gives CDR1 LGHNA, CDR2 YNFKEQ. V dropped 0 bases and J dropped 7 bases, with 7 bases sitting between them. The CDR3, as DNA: TGTGCCAGCAGCCAAGATCAGGGACAGCCCCAGCATTTT. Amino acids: CASSQDQGQPQHF.

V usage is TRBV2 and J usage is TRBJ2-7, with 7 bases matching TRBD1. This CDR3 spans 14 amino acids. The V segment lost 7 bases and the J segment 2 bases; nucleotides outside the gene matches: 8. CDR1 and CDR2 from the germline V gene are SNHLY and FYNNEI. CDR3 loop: CASKPGQPPYEQYF. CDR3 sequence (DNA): TGTGCCAGCAAACCGGGACAGCCGCCCTACGAGCAGTACTTC.

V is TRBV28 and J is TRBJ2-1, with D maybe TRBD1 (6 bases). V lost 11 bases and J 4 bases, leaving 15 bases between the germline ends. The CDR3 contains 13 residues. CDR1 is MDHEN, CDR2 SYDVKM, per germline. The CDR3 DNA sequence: TGTGCCTGCCAACAGGGTCTGTACAATGAGCAGTTCTTC. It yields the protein CACQQGLYNEQFF.

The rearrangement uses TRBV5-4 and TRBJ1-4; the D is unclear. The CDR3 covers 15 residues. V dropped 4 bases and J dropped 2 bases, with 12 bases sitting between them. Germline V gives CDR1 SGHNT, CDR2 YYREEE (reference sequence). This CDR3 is CASSPAAATNEKLFF. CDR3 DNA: TGTGCCAGCAGCCCAGCGGCGGCGACTAATGAAAAACTGTTTTTT.

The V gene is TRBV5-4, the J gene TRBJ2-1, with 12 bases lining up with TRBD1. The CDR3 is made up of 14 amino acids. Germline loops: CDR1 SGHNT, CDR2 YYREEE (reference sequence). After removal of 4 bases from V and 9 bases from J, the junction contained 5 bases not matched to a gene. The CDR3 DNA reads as TGTGCCAGCAGCGCCGGGACAGGGGGCACTGAGCAGTTCTTC. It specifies CASSAGTGGTEQFF.

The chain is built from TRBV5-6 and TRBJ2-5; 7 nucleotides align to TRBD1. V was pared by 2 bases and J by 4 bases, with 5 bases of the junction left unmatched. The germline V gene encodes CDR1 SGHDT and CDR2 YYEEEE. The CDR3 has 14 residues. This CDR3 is CASSFTGVGETQYF. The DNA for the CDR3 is TGTGCCAGCAGCTTCACAGGGGTGGGAGAGACCCAGTACTTC. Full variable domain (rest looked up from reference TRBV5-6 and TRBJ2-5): DAGVTQSPTHLIKTRGQQVTLRCSPKSGHDTVSWYQQALGQGPQFIFQYYEEEERQRGNFPDRFSGHQFPNYSSELNVNALLLGDSALYLCASSFTGVGETQYFGPGTRLLVL.

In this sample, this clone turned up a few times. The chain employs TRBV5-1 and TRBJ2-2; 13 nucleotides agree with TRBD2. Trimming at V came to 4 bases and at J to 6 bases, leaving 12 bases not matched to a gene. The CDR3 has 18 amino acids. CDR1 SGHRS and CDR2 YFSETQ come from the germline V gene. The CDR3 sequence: CASSDPGLAGTKSGELFF. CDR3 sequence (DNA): TGCGCCAGCAGCGACCCGGGACTAGCGGGAACTAAGTCCGGGGAGCTGTTTTTT.

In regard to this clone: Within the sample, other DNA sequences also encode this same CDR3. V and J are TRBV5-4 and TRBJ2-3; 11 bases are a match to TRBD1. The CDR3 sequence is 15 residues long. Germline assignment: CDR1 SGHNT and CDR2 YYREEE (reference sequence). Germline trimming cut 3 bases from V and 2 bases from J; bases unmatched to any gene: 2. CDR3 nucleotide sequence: TGTGCCAGCAGCTCAGGACAGGGGGCCACAGATACGCAGTATTTT. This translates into CASSSGQGATDTQYF.

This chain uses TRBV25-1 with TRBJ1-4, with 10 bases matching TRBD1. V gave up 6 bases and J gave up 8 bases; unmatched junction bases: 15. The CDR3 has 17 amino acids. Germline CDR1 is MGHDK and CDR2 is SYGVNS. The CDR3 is CASSHPLPGTGDEKLFF. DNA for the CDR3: TGTGCCAGCAGCCACCCCCTCCCAGGGACAGGGGACGAAAAACTGTTTTTT.

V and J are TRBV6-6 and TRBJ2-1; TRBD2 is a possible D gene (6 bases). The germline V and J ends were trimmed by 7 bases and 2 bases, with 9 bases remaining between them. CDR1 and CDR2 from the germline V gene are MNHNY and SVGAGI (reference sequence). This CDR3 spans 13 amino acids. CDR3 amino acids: CASTSEAYNEQFF. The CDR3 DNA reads TGTGCCAGCACTAGCGAAGCCTACAATGAGCAGTTCTTC.

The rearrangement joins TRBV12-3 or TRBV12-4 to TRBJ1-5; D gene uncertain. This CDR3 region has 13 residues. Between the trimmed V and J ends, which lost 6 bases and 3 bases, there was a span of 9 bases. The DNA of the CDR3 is TGTGCCAGCAGCCATGACAACAATCAGCCCCAGCATTTT. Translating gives CASSHDNNQPQHF.